These 20 T cell receptor beta chains share one sample of origin, sequenced in a study of identical twins. TCRdb used MiXCR to reprocess the 5' RACE reads, holding one entry per CDR3 protein. The sample lists 1.5 million to 2 million distinct CDR3 sequences, roughly 35% seen once, with about 0.27% in the top ten. Specimen: cord blood. The source is a newborn girl in good health.

As regards this clonotype: This may be a read error: a much more frequent sequence differs by one nucleotide. The chain links TRBV4-2 to TRBJ2-1; either TRBD1 or TRBD2 may supply D (5 bases each). Deletions cut 0 bases from V and 13 bases from J, with 10 bases between. Germline V gene sequence: CDR1 LGHNA, CDR2 YNFKEQ. This CDR3 is 12 amino acids long. The CDR3 sequence is CASSQEGETQFF. CDR3 nucleotides: TGTGCCAGCAGCCAAGAAGGGGAGACCCAGTTCTTC.

The table lists this clonotype with many counts. This sequence joins TRBV7-9 and TRBJ2-3; the match to TRBD2 covers 9 bases. Unmatched junction bases numbered 7, after V lost 4 bases and J lost 14 bases. This CDR3 region has 12 residues. CDR1 is SEHNR, CDR2 FQNEAQ, per germline (reference sequence). Written as DNA, the CDR3 is TGTGCCAGCAGCTCTCCGGGACTAGCTTTGTATTTT. Encoded protein: CASSSPGLALYF.

This clonotype came up many times. This chain uses TRBV6-5 with TRBJ2-3; weak D call: TRBD2 (5 bases). Germline V CDR1 and CDR2: MNHEY, SVGAGI. V was pared by 4 bases and J by 2 bases, with 16 bases between. The CDR3 is 16 residues long. CDR3 amino acids: CASSFPGITDTDTQYF. The CDR3 DNA follows: TGTGCCAGCAGTTTTCCGGGGATAACTGACACAGATACGCAGTATTTT.

This clonotype was recorded at least ten times. The gene calls are TRBV3-1 and TRBJ2-1; TRBD2 is a possible D gene (6 bases). The germline V and J ends were trimmed by 4 bases and 6 bases, with 10 bases remaining between them. CDR3 length: 13 amino acids. The germline V gene encodes CDR1 LGHDT and CDR2 YNNKEL (reference sequence). The CDR3 DNA reads TGTGCCAGCAGCCCCGGACTATTCAATGAGCAGTTCTTC. It encodes CASSPGLFNEQFF.

This clonotype was counted between two and nine times. The rearrangement links TRBV20-1 to TRBJ2-5; D call uncertain. The closer fit of TRBJ2-7 to the DNA end suggests the J call may be wrong. The germline V gene encodes CDR1 DFQATT and CDR2 SNEGSKA (reference sequence). The CDR3 is 13 residues long. The DNA for the CDR3 is TGCAGTGCTAGCGTGTCTAGACTCTACGAGCAGTACTTC. Translated, it gives CSASVSRLYEQYF.

J is TRBJ2-2 and V is TRBV5-1; D is uncertain. This CDR3 has 16 amino acids. Trimming shortened V by 0 bases and J by 2 bases, and 11 bases separated the two germline ends. Germline V gene lookup returns CDR1 SGHRS and CDR2 YFSETQ. The CDR3 DNA reads TGCGCCAGCAGCTTGGAGGGCTATTCAAACACCGGGGAGCTGTTTTTT. Its translation is CASSLEGYSNTGELFF.

This clonotype was found a few times. The CDR3 region has the DNA TGCAGTGCTAGAGCCTGGGGCAAAGGGAATGAGCAGTTCTTC. Protein sequence: CSARAWGKGNEQFF. The chain employs TRBV20-1 and TRBJ2-1, with D maybe TRBD1 (5 bases). There are 14 residues in the CDR3. Germline-derived CDR1 and CDR2 are DFQATT and SNEGSKA (reference sequence). V was clipped by 1 base and J by 7 bases, with 14 bases between them.

This clonotype was seen only a few times. CDR3 nucleotide sequence: TGTGCCAGCAAGGGAGTCCGGACACCTATAGCCAAAAACATTCAGTACTTC. Translation: CASKGVRTPIAKNIQYF. V usage is TRBV28 and J usage is TRBJ2-4; either TRBD1 or TRBD2 may supply D (5 bases each). The CDR3 spans 17 residues. Trimming left V 7 bases short and J 0 bases short, with 19 bases between. Germline assignment: CDR1 MDHEN and CDR2 SYDVKM. Looking up the rest from reference TRBV28 and TRBJ2-4 gives the full variable domain: DVKVTQSSRYLVKRTGEKVFLECVQDMDHENMFWYRQDPGLGLRLIYFSYDVKMKEKGDIPEGYSVSREKKERFSLILESASTNQTSMYLCASKGVRTPIAKNIQYFGAGTRLSVL.

The rearrangement uses TRBV11-2 and TRBJ2-3, with D possibly TRBD1 on 6 matching bases. This CDR3 region has 14 residues. With 5 bases removed from V and 2 bases from J, the gap between germline ends came to 11 bases. The germline gives CDR1 SGHAT, CDR2 FQNNGV. The chain's CDR3 is CASSIGQNTDTQYF. CDR3 bases: TGTGCCAGCAGCATCGGACAGAACACAGATACGCAGTATTTT.

This sequence joins TRBV28 and TRBJ2-1; weak D call: TRBD2 (6 bases). V lost 6 bases and J lost 1, with 13 bases in between. This CDR3 spans 15 amino acids. From germline, CDR1 is MDHEN and CDR2 SYDVKM. The CDR3 reads CASRPRRASYNEQFF. The DNA for the CDR3 is TGTGCCAGCAGGCCGCGGAGGGCTTCCTACAATGAGCAGTTCTTC.

V is TRBV20-1 and J is TRBJ1-6; D is perhaps TRBD1 (5 bases). V was trimmed by 3 bases and J by 0 bases, leaving 9 bases between them. This CDR3 has 15 residues. The germline V gene encodes CDR1 DFQATT and CDR2 SNEGSKA (reference sequence). Here the CDR3 reads CSARTVSSYNSPLHF. CDR3 bases: TGCAGTGCTAGGACAGTTAGCTCCTATAATTCACCCCTCCACTTT.

V gene TRBV27 combines with J gene TRBJ2-7; D unresolved. Germline lookup yields CDR1 MNHEY and CDR2 SMNVEV (reference sequence). With 2 bases removed from V and 7 bases from J, the gap between germline ends came to 12 bases. The CDR3 has 13 amino acids. Here the CDR3 reads CASSLSGRNEQYF. The DNA of the CDR3 is TGTGCCAGCAGTTTAAGTGGGCGGAATGAGCAGTACTTC.

This chain uses TRBV20-1 with TRBJ1-1; a weak D match, TRBD1 (6 bases). V lost 1 base, J lost 3 bases, and 15 bases lay in between. The CDR3 length is 15 residues. Germline CDR1 is DFQATT and CDR2 is SNEGSKA (reference sequence). CDR3 DNA: TGCAGTGCTAGAGGAACAGGGAGGGCGTACACTGAAGCTTTCTTT. It specifies CSARGTGRAYTEAFF.

The V gene is TRBV7-2, the J gene TRBJ2-2; the D is unclear. V gave up 1 base and J gave up 6 bases, with 9 bases separating them. CDR3 length: 14 amino acids. CDR1 SGHTA and CDR2 FQGNSA come from the germline V gene. The CDR3 DNA reads TGTGCCAGCAGCTTAGGCCGTGTCTCCGGGGAGCTGTTTTTT. The encoded protein is CASSLGRVSGELFF.

This chain uses TRBV5-1 with TRBJ2-1; a weak D match, TRBD1 (5 bases). Germline CDR1 and CDR2: SGHRS and YFSETQ. Trimming removed 5 bases from V and 10 bases from J, with 16 bases in between. The CDR3 covers 13 residues. The CDR3 DNA reads as TGCGCCAGCAGTGCGCAGGGAAACTACGAGCAGTTCTTC. This sequence encodes CASSAQGNYEQFF.

The chain joins TRBV30 to TRBJ2-1; D gene unclear. CDR3 length: 11 amino acids. In germline, CDR1 is GTSNPN, CDR2 SVGIG (reference sequence). The V and J ends lost 0 bases and 7 bases respectively, with 4 bases between them. The CDR3 region is CAWSVRNEQFF. In DNA form, the CDR3 reads TGTGCCTGGAGTGTACGTAATGAGCAGTTCTTC.

This clonotype was counted a few times. The chain joins TRBV6-1 to TRBJ1-4, with 7 bases matching TRBD1. V was clipped by 10 bases and J by 5 bases; unmatched bases: 7. The CDR3 is made up of 13 amino acids. Germline V gives CDR1 MNHNS, CDR2 SASEGT. The CDR3 spells CATTLTGNEKLFF. For the CDR3, the DNA is TGTGCCACCACCTTGACAGGGAATGAAAAACTGTTTTTT.

The gene calls are TRBV7-2 and TRBJ1-1; TRBD1 might be the D (5 bases). The V end was cut by 3 bases, the J end by 0 bases, with 8 bases between. This CDR3 comprises 14 residues. Germline V CDR1 and CDR2: SGHTA, FQGNSA. As DNA, the CDR3 is TGTGCCAGCAGCTTCTGGGGCGTGAACACTGAAGCTTTCTTT. This codes for CASSFWGVNTEAFF.

Regarding this clonotype: One end of the junction is discordant with germline, which a read error may explain. V gene TRBV2 combines with J gene TRBJ2-5, with D possibly TRBD2 on 5 matching bases. The CDR3 loop spans 13 amino acids. Germline CDR1 SNHLY, CDR2 FYNNEI. This CDR3 reads CAGSGLLQETQYF. In nucleotides, the CDR3 is TGTGCCGGCAGTGGACTCCTCCAAGAGACCCAGTACTTC.

The chain employs TRBV18 and TRBJ1-5, with D hard to call. V lost 4 bases, J lost 4 bases, and 11 bases lay in between. CDR1 and CDR2 from the germline V gene are KGHSH and LQKENI. The CDR3 has 14 residues. For the CDR3, the DNA is TGTGCCAGCTCACAAAAACTTACAAATCAGCCCCAGCATTTT. This encodes CASSQKLTNQPQHF.